A selection of T cell receptor beta chains follows, all from one sample in a study of cytomegalovirus exposure and HLA in healthy donors. Clones were sequenced by immunoSEQ multiplex PCR, and TCRdb holds only the in-frame ones, with some missing. This sample has about 88,000 clones; 80% to 90% occur once, and the top ten carry about 2.5%. Sequences were obtained from PBMCs. All receptors come from a man aged 18 to 35 in good health and CMV-seronegative. Each CDR3 is given without its conserved first and last residue.

>TRBJ2-1|TRBV7-2
ASSFRVMGYNEQF
>TRBJ2-5|TRBV5-1
ASRGTGGVEQTQY
>TRBJ2-7|TRBV27
ASSPVQGGPYEQY
>TRBJ2-7|TRBV9
ASSPGQGAYEQY
>TRBJ2-7|TRBV19
ASSPIRDKRSYEQY
>TRBJ2-6|TRBV27
ASSSQGPGANVLT
>TRBJ1-1|TRBV4-1
ASSQSVGTEAF
>TRBJ2-1|TRBV6-1
ASSAPLAGVLYEQF
>TRBJ2-2|TRBV6-6
ASSWTGLNGELF
>TRBJ2-7|TRBV28
ASSLGRSSYEQY
>TRBJ2-1|TRBV6-4
ASSELAWGDEQF
>TRBJ1-5|TRBV9
ASGAGGQPQH
>TRBJ2-3|TRBV19
ASSGLSTDTQY
>TRBJ2-5|TRBV6-5
ASSRHGGHETQY
>TRBJ2-7|TRBV7-9
ASSDNIVSEQY
>TRBJ2-5|TRBV9
ASSALSDRVAETQY
>TRBJ2-2|TRBV9
ASSVRGGNTGELF
>-|TRBV13
ASSTGTGREQY
>TRBJ2-6|TRBV18
ASSSHPQGSGANVLT
>TRBJ2-6|TRBV5-1
ASSPSTGSGANVLT
>TRBJ2-3|TRBV7-2
ASSSEGAGGPFTQY
>TRBJ2-2|TRBV6-9
ASHIPNGELF
>TRBJ1-1|TRBV4-1
ASSLKGRGRRAGTEAF
>TRBJ2-3|TRBV18
ASSPPADTQY
>TRBJ1-2|TRBV19
ASSSRDRTYYGYT
>TRBJ2-1|TRBV28
ASIAGDFIGEQF
>TRBJ1-2|TRBV5-6
ASSLDRGRVGYT
>TRBJ1-1|TRBV6-5
ASSYAGGLNTEAF
>TRBJ2-1|TRBV11-2
ASSYGQGYNEQF
>TRBJ2-7|TRBV28
ASSLGLAGNYEQY
>TRBJ1-3|TRBV28
ASSSYWGGQERSGNTIY
>TRBJ2-7|TRBV27
ASSRLASSYEQY
>TRBJ2-2|TRBV2
ASRDFADTGELF
>TRBJ1-2|TRBV11-1
ASSSKTGGYGYT
>TRBJ2-3|TRBV5-6
ASSPVGGSGTDTQY
>TRBJ1-5|TRBV9
ATPGTGSPSDQPQH
>TRBJ1-3|TRBV28
ASSFIPRLDPLGNTIY
>TRBJ1-2|TRBV27
ASSLSWGGNYGYT
>TRBJ1-2|TRBV7-9
ASKRGYGYT
>TRBJ2-3|TRBV4-2
ASSLESVRASGSPDTQY
>TRBJ2-1|TRBV18
ASSPGYNEQF
>TRBJ2-1|TRBV6-1
ASSGDRANEQF
>TRBJ2-3|TRBV5-1
ASSLGTGVTDTQY
>TRBJ2-6|TRBV6-1
ASRIRGANVLT
>TRBJ1-4|TRBV2
ASRTGTNEKLF